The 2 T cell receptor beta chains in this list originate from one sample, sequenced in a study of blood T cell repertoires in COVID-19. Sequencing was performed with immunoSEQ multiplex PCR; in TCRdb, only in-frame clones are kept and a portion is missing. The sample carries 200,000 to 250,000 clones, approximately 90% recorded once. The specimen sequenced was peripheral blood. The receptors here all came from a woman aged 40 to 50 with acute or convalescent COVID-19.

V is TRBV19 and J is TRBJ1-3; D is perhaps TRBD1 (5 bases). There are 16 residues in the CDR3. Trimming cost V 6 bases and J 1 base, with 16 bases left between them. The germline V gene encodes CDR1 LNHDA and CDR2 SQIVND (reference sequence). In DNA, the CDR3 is TGTGCCAGTAGCCGGGGGATTGAGAGTTCTGGAAACACCATATATTTT. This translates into CASSRGIESSGNTIYF.

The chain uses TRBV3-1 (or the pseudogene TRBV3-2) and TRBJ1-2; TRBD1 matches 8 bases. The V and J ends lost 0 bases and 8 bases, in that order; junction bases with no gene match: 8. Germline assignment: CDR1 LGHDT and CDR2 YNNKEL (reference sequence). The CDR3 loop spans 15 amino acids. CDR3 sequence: CASSQEGQDYSGYTF. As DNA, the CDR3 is TGTGCCAGCAGCCAAGAGGGACAGGACTACTCCGGCTACACCTTC.